The T cell receptor (beta chain) described here comes from a study of cytomegalovirus exposure and HLA in healthy donors (dated by TCRdb to 2016 to 2017). Describing the broader study: According to an earlier analysis of several hundred of the donors, about 179 million T cells yielded over 90 million unique TCR beta sequences and about 300 Gb of sequence data. Using immunosequencing, the study profiled T cell repertoires from fewer than 850 subjects and related those repertoires to cytomegalovirus serostatus. Donor age, sex, ethnicity and CMV serostatus were compiled together with the repertoire data. Because of strong linkage in the cohort, a handful of DR-DQ haplotypes were treated as single units for association and clustering. All discovery cohort repertoires had been generated using a single sequencing platform. High-throughput TCR immunosequencing, statistical association of individual TCRs with disease status, and machine learning were combined to predict cytomegalovirus infection status. In the later analysis, no new phenotypic data were used to find candidate immune exposures; instead, reliance was placed on TCR beta sequences and their occurrence across donors. In addition to the first cohort of hundreds of subjects, a separate validation cohort of approximately 120 different subjects was used. An earlier analysis of approximately 640 of the donors applied high-throughput TCR beta sequencing to assess whether each TCR beta V gene segment acted as functional or pseudogenic. The aim of the study was to test whether cataloging public T cell receptors could identify signatures of past pathogen exposure. Across around 400 genotyped donors of the cohort, an average of approximately 220,000 unique TCR beta nucleotide sequences per donor were sequenced, and roughly 17% of those sequences were non-productive. Typing coverage differed by locus: A, B, C, DRB1 and DQB1 were typed in roughly 620-630 donors, DQA1 in roughly 510, DPA1 in some 610, and DPB1 in 472. Both class I and class II loci were covered by HLA typing, at four-digit resolution. In a later genetic analysis, genome-wide SNP genotypes for about 65% of the roughly 700 donors were used, and that subset was treated as a discovery cohort. A later analysis re-examined previously published TCR beta repertoires from just over 650 donors and added high-resolution HLA genotyping to investigate patterns of TCR occurrence. Roughly 300 gigabases of sequencing data and 70 million to 85 million unique TCR sequences were included in an early release covering roughly 600 HLA-typed donors. Of the 300 to 500 genotyped donors, 81% were placed in the genetic ancestry cluster associated with self-reported Caucasian donors.

Receptor amplification or capture employed the immunoSEQ multiplex PCR assay. For the multiplex PCR, a mixture combining 60 forward primers for TCR Vbeta segments and 13 reverse primers for TCR Jbeta segments was used. The CDR3 region of rearranged TCR beta genes was amplified from genomic DNA with a multiplex PCR assay. The Illumina HiSeq System was used to sequence the amplified TCR beta libraries as 87-base-pair reads. The study's own analysis went as follows. A later analysis counted about 80 million unique TCR beta chains across the 690 or so repertoires, and some 11 million of these chains were shared by at least two donors. A nearest-neighbor algorithm error-corrected the raw reads and collapsed the reads into unique sequences, merging closely related sequences to remove PCR and sequencing errors. V, D and J gene segments were assigned by aligning CDR3 sequences to IMGT reference sequences. For a sequence to be retained, at least a six-nucleotide match to both a V gene segment and a J gene segment was required. Rearrangements were called productive when the CDR3 lacked stop codons and stayed in frame with V and J; all others were non-productive. Following IMGT convention, CDR3 was defined as the stretch from the second conserved V-encoded cysteine to the conserved J-encoded phenylalanine. In an earlier analysis of approximately 590 of the donors, sequences lacking an unambiguous match to a single V gene segment were excluded. An earlier analysis of roughly 590 of the donors called V segments functional above 56.7% productive rearrangements and segregating when the between-donor standard deviation exceeded 5%. To diagnose cytomegalovirus status from the catalog of TCR beta chain sequences, a statistical classification framework was built. V and J gene assignment, in a later analysis, came from comparing TCR nucleotide sequences with IMGT/GENE-DB human TR gene sequences. A later analysis assigned CDR3 sequences and most-parsimonious VDJ recombination scenarios with the TCRdist pipeline. In a later analysis, every TCR beta chain was defined by the combination of its CDR3 amino acid sequence and its V-gene family, and reads without a unique V-gene family were dropped. In a later analysis, 450 to 600 highly shared, low-generation-probability nucleotide sequences were removed to address suspected cross-contamination and a sequencing artifact. For each public chain, a later analysis derived a clonal expansion index from normalized ranks of inferred template counts within each repertoire. A later analysis computed generation probabilities with a VDJ recombination model fitted to out-of-frame rearrangements, and checked the results against IGoR. Hypergeometric tests were used in a later analysis to score TCR-TCR, TCR-HLA and TCR-CMV co-occurrence, with a repertoire-size bias correction applied to the TCR pairs. In a later analysis, false discovery rates were estimated by permuting HLA or CMV assignments 20 times. In a later analysis, co-occurring TCRs were grouped using DBSCAN, with TCRdist sequence similarity added in when clustering inside HLA-allele-positive subsets. Repertoires with fewer than 30,000 or more than 120,000 public chains were left out of co-occurrence clustering, as were five repertoires with anomalous nucleotide sharing. As stored in TCRdb, this immuneACCESS dataset retains in-frame rearrangements with V and J assigned. A fraction of the clones does not appear; measured against another copy, unresolved V genes explain less than half of the discrepancy, and the remainder lacks a known reason. V and J calls and clone size follow that table, whereas D and trimming were derived from the DNA. The sample table shows approximately 160,000 clones, and roughly 80% are seen once. The ten largest clones take up roughly 0.75% of the sample.

The cohort comprised 550 to 700 healthy bone marrow donors. At the time of sampling, every cohort member was nominally healthy, though immune exposures that went unrecorded were likely present. The donor was CMV seronegative and was included in the group of a few hundred seronegative cohort members. A peripheral blood sample was provided by each donor, and peripheral blood mononuclear cells were used for TCR beta sequencing. Genomic DNA was extracted from the blood cell samples with the Qiagen DNeasy Blood Extraction Kit. This clone was picked up a small number of times. No antigen is known for it. Base qualities are not at hand, and no much larger clone is one base apart. Results the study describes overall, beyond this receptor: In a later analysis, HLA-associated TCR beta chains showed more clonal expansion and lower generation probabilities than non-associated chains that were equally common. A total of fewer than 200 TCR beta chains were listed by the study as associated with cytomegalovirus. A further reported finding was that TCR beta sequences accurately predicted the HLA-A and HLA-B alleles for most subjects in the first cohort. In vitro tests confirmed that a few of the cytomegalovirus-associated TCR beta chains recognize cytomegalovirus antigens. Assigning TCR associations to individual alleles was difficult when HLA alleles, especially DR and DQ, strongly co-occurred. According to a later analysis, TCR association rates differed among HLA loci, with DRB1 alleles showing the most associated TCRs and HLA-C alleles showing the fewest. A later analysis reported that several top co-occurrence clusters appeared linked to parvovirus B19, influenza, CMV and Epstein-Barr virus. A cluster of highly shared sequence variants was judged likely to be a technical artifact of the sequencing pipeline. Some IMGT-functional V segments, including TRBV6-2 and TRBV6-3, could not be distinguished by the 87-base-pair reads and were therefore excluded. According to the authors, the approach could potentially be generalized to other disease states and immunological phenotypes. In both the original and validation cohorts, the classifier was reported to diagnose cytomegalovirus status with high specificity and sensitivity. While some public TCRs were present in many individuals, most TCR sequences turned up only very rarely across donors. The cohort was sequenced for TCR beta chains only, and without alpha or paired-chain data the features that could be detected were limited. Broadly in line with IMGT annotations, most TCR beta V segments showed up in productive rearrangements about 90% or about 30% of the time in an earlier analysis of about 500 of the donors. Because counts were too low, fewer than 20 rarely observed V segments, including chromosome 9 orphons, were excluded from the earlier analysis of around 590 of the donors. In a later analysis, most CMV-associated TCR beta chains were found to appear HLA-restricted, with HLA associations seemingly driven largely by CMV exposure. An association between a missense DCLRE1C variant and V-gene and J-gene trimming of TCR beta chains was found in a later genetic analysis and replicated in an independent cohort. The only immune exposure information available for the cohort was CMV serostatus. A later analysis associated 15,000 or so TCR beta sequences with specific HLA alleles at a false discovery rate of 0.05. According to a later genetic analysis, donors in an Asian-associated ancestry cluster had fewer N-insertions in productive TCRs than the approximately 710-donor mean. Linkage disequilibrium might explain the correlated functional status among segregating V segments, but an unknown experimental factor could not be ruled out. Sequencing depth was assumed to be roughly uniform across donors in the presence/absence analyses, though that assumption may not hold. Because HLA typing was unavailable for some donors at each locus, only the typed subset was used in association tests.

Trimming removed 10 bases from V and 5 bases from J; the gene matches leave 9 bases unexplained. CDR1 and CDR2 (KGHSH, LQKENI) derive from the germline V gene. The CDR3 covers 13 residues, taking in both the cysteine and the phenylalanine. CDR3 DNA is the only sequence kept; it has 39 bases, read in frame from the first base. The receptor was derived from a woman younger than 35 in good health and CMV-seronegative. Sequencing input: PBMCs. The V and J genes are TRBV18 and TRBJ2-3; 7 central bases correspond to TRBD2. In nucleotides, the sequence is TGTGCCACCGAGGGGAGGGCCAGAGATACGCAGTATTTT. Its translation reads: CATEGRARDTQYF. Supplemented by the reference TRBV18 and TRBJ2-3 proteins around the CDR3, the complete variable domain is NAGVMQNPRHLVRRRGQEARLRCSPMKGHSHVYWYRQLPEEGLKFMVYLQKENIIDESGMPKERFSAEFPKEGPSILRIQQVVRGDSAAYFCATEGRARDTQYFGPGTRLTVL.